This T cell receptor beta chain was documented in a study of shared clonotypes between healthy human individuals. The naive CD8 fraction comprised CD45RO-negative cells positively selected for CCR7 and excluded terminally differentiated effector memory CD45RA+ cells. Every donor was a Caucasian adult from Nashville, Tennessee. Assay: immunoSEQ multiplex PCR; the TCRdb copy retains only in-frame clones and omits some. The sample contains about 2.2 million clones, approximately 94% of which appear only once. Germline V lookup: CDR1 SGDLS, CDR2 YYNGEE. This CDR3 spans 14 amino acids. V lost 0 bases to trimming and J lost 3 bases, with 10 bases between them. In its sample, this clone was seen once. The same CDR3 can be traced to other DNA sequences in this sample.

The source is a young man in good health. Some clones in this sample may be carry-over from other donors' samples. Sequencing was performed on naive CD8+ T cells from PBMCs. This chain uses TRBV9 with TRBJ2-7; tentatively, D is TRBD1 (6 bases). The CDR3 is CASSVADSRYEQYF. The CDR3 DNA is TGTGCCAGCAGCGTAGCGGACAGTCGCTACGAGCAGTACTTC.